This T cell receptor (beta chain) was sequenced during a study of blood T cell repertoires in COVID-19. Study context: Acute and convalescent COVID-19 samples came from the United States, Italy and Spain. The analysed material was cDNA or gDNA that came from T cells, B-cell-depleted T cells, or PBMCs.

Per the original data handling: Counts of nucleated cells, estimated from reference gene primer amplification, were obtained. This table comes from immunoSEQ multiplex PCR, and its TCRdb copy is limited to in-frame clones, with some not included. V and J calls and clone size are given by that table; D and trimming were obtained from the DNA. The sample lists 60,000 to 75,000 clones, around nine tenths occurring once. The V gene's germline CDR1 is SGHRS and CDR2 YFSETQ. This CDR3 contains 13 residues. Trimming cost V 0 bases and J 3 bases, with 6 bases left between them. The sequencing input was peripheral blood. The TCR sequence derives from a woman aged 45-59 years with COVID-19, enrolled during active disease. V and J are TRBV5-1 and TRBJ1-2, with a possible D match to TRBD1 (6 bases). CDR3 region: CASSLAGDYGYTF. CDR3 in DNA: TGCGCCAGCAGCTTGGCAGGGGACTATGGCTACACCTTC.